The subject of this entry is one T cell receptor beta chain. The data originate from a study of identical twins. CDR1 MGHDK and CDR2 SYGVNS come from the germline V gene. This CDR3 is built from 17 residues. Trimming took 4 bases from V and 9 from J, leaving 22 bases between them. TCRdb reprocessed the 5' RACE reads via MiXCR and lists one record per CDR3 protein. The top ten clones hold around 0.52% of a sample with around 450,000 distinct CDR3 sequences, around 14% of them seen once. These data were also filed under a second study, of yellow fever vaccine responses in identical twins.

The origin of this receptor is a woman aged 18 to 35 in good health. The rearrangement uses TRBV25-1 and TRBJ1-6; a possible D gene is TRBD1 (5 bases). Sequencing was done on a sample of CD4+ T cells sorted from blood. The CDR3 is CASSAEPFEGLGSPLHF. CDR3 nucleotide sequence: TGTGCCAGCAGTGCCGAACCCTTTGAGGGGCTAGGTTCACCCCTCCACTTT.